The TCR beta chain under discussion was sequenced for a study of blood T cell repertoires in COVID-19. V was shortened by 6 bases and J by 6 bases, with 17 bases between the two germline ends. The CDR3 runs to 14 residues. CDR1 and CDR2 from the germline V gene are KGHSH and LQKENI. The assay was immunoSEQ multiplex PCR, and TCRdb's table has in-frame clones only and misses some. The sample consists of a few hundred thousand clones, around nine tenths of them appearing once. The origin of this receptor is a woman in her fifties or sixties with COVID-19, enrolled during active disease. Sequencing used peripheral blood. This chain links TRBV18 with TRBJ1-1; D is possibly TRBD1 (6 bases). This chain's CDR3 is CASSNQPGDAEAFF. As DNA, the CDR3 is TGTGCCAGCTCTAACCAACCAGGGGACGCTGAAGCTTTCTTT.